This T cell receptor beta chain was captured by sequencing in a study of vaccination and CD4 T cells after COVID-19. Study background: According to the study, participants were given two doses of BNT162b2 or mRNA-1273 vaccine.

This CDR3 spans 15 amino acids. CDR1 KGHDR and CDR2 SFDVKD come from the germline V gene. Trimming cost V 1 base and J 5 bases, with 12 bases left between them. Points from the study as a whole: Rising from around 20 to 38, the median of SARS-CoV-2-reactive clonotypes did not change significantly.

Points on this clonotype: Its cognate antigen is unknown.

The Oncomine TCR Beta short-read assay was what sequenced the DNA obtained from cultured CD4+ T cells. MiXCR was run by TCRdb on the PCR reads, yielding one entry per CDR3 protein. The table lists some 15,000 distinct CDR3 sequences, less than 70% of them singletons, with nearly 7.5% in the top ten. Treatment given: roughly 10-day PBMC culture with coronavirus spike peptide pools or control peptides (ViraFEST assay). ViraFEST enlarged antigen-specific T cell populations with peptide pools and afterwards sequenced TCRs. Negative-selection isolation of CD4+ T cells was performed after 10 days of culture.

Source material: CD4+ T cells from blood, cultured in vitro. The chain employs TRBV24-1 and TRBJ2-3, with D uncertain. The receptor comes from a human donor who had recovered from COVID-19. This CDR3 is CATSDFSETEDTQYF. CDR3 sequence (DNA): TGTGCCACCAGTGATTTTTCCGAGACGGAAGATACGCAGTATTTT.